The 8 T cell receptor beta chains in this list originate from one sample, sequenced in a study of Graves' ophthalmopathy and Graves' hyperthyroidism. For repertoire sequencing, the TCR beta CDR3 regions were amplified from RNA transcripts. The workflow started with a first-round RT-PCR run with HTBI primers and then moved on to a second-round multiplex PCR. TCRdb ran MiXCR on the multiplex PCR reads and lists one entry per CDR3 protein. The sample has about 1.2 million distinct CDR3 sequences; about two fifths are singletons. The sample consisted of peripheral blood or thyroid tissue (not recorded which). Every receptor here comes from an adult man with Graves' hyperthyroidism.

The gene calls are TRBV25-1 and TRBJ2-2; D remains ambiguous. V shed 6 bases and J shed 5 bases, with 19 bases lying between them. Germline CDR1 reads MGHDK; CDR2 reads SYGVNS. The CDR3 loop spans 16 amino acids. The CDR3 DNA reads TGTGCCAGCAGCCAAGTACTGGGATTCGGGACCGGGGAGCTGTTTTTT. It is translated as CASSQVLGFGTGELFF.

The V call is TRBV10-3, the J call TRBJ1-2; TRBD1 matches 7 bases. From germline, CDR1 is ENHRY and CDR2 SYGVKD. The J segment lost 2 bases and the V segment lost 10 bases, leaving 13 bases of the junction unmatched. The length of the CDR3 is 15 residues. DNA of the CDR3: TGTGCCACCCACCGGGACAGTCTTTTAAACTATGGCTACACCTTC. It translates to CATHRDSLLNYGYTF.

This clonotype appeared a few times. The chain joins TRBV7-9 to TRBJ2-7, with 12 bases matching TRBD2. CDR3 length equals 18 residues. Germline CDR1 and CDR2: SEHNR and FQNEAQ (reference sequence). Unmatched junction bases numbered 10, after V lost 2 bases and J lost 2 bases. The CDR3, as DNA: TGTGCCAGCAGCTTATTGAGTCGAGGACTAGCGGGGACCTACGAGCAGTACTTC. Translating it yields CASSLLSRGLAGTYEQYF.

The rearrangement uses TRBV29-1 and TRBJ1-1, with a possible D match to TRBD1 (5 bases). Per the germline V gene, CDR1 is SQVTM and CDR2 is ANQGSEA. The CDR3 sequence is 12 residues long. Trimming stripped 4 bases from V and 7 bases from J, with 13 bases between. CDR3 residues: CSVARGPGEAFF. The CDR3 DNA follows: TGCAGCGTTGCTAGGGGACCAGGTGAAGCTTTCTTT.

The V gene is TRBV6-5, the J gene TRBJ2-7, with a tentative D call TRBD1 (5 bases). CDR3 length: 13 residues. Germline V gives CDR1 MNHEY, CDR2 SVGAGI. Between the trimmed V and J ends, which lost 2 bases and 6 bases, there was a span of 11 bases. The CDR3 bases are TGTGCCAGCAGTTACGGGGCCTATACCGAGCAGTACTTC. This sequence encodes CASSYGAYTEQYF.

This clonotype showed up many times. DNA for the CDR3: TGTGCCACCGAGGCCGTCTACTATGGCTACACCTTC. Its protein product is CATEAVYYGYTF. The chain uses TRBV9 and TRBJ1-2; D uncertain. The length of the CDR3 is 12 residues. Germline CDR1 and CDR2: SGDLS and YYNGEE. Deletions cut 9 bases from V and 3 bases from J, with 12 bases between.

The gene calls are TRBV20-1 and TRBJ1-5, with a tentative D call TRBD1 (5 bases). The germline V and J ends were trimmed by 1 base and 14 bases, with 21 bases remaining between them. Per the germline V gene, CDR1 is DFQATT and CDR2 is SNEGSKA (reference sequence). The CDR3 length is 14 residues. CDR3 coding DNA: TGCAGTGCTAGAGGTTTAGGGACCGCCTCCTACGAGCATTTT. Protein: CSARGLGTASYEHF.

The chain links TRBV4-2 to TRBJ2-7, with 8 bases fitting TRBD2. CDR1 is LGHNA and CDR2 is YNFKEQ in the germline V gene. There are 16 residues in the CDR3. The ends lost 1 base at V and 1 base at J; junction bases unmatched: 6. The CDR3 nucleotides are TGTGCCAGCAGCCAAGGGCTGGCGGGAGGATCCTACGAGCAGTACTTC. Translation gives CASSQGLAGGSYEQYF.